The entry that follows covers one T cell receptor beta chain sequence. One end of the junction varies from germline; a read error may be responsible. Each recovered donor of Cohort 3 presented with two negative PCRs, clearance, or symptom resolution. The CDR3 has 14 residues. CDR1 and CDR2 from the germline V gene are SSHAT and FNYEAQ (reference sequence). TCRdb keeps only in-frame clones here, not all; method: immunoSEQ multiplex PCR. The sample shows roughly 280,000 clones, roughly nine tenths of them seen only once. These data come from a study of blood T cell repertoires in COVID-19. Across the whole study: Some COVID-19 samples were acute and others convalescent; all came from the United States, Italy and Spain. Sample material is recorded as cDNA or gDNA derived from T cells, B-cell-depleted T cells, or PBMCs.

The origin of this receptor is a woman between 45 and 60 years old who had recovered from COVID-19. The sequenced sample was PBMCs or T cells enriched from blood (not recorded which). The chain recombines TRBV7-7 with TRBJ2-1; 10 bases are shared with TRBD2. CDR3 bases: TGTGCTAGCAGCAAGGGACTAGCGTTCAATGAGCAGTTCTTC. Its translation: CASSKGLAFNEQFF.